The text below deals with one T cell receptor (beta chain). Its antigen is still unknown. The V segment lost 4 bases and the J segment 7 bases; nucleotides outside the gene matches: 4. The CDR3 sequence is 14 residues long. Germline V gene sequence: CDR1 SGHRS, CDR2 YFSETQ. Clones were sequenced by immunoSEQ multiplex PCR, and TCRdb holds only the in-frame ones, with some missing. The sample comprises approximately 88,000 clones, more than 75% of which are singletons, and under 25% rests with the top ten. This sample is drawn from a study of T cell responses to AZD1222 COVID-19 vaccine. Study overall: Doses given second, at about 4 or about 12 weeks, were pooled. Whole-study findings and limits: Just 5 to 7 people given AZD1222 tested seropositive at baseline.

This sample comprised peripheral blood, obtained on day 0 of AZD1222 vaccination. The J gene is TRBJ1-6, the V gene TRBV5-1; TRBD1 aligns across 8 bases. The source of this sequence is an adult in good health. CDR3 region: CASSRGQENSPLHF. CDR3 sequence (DNA): TGCGCCAGCAGCAGGGGACAGGAGAATTCACCCCTCCACTTT.